This is a list of T cell receptor beta chains from one sample in a study of blood T cells in healthy people across ages. TCRdb reprocessed the 5' RACE reads via MiXCR and lists one record per CDR3 protein. The profile covers around 1.7 million distinct CDR3 sequences, with roughly 27% appearing a single time and 7.7% taken by the ten largest. The source material was blood. The receptor set was obtained from a woman aged 30 to 39 in good health. Both conserved end residues are part of each CDR3. A D gene is named only where the DNA matches it firmly. Clone size is shown for a subset of rows, as once, few, many or a class of expanded clone.

TRBV12-3/TRBV12-4	once	14	TRBJ1-1	-	TGTGCCAGCACCCTGGGGGGGAGGAACACTGAAGTTTTCTTT	CASTLGGRNTEVFF
TRBV20-1	few	14	TRBJ2-7	TRBD2	TGCAGTGCTCGCGGGGGGGTACTCGCCCACGAGCAGTACTTC	CSARGGVLAHEQYF
TRBV5-1	-	15	TRBJ2-1	-	TGCGCCAGCAGCTCCGCAGGGGTGGAGCCCTACGAGCAGTTCTTC	CASSSAGVEPYEQFF
TRBV7-6	-	13	TRBJ2-3	-	TGTGCCAGCAGCCGCGGGTCCCCAGATACGCAGTATTTT	CASSRGSPDTQYF
TRBV10-3	many	15	TRBJ1-5	-	TGTGCCATCGCCCGGGATTTGTCGGGGAATCAGCCCCAGCATTTT	CAIARDLSGNQPQHF
TRBV5-1	-	16	TRBJ1-1	TRBD1	TGCGCCAGCAGCGCGACAGGGGGCGCTTCTGCCACTGAAGCTTTCTTT	CASSATGGASATEAFF
TRBV3-1	many	15	TRBJ2-6	-	TGTGCCAGCAGCCAAGACTGGAGTCGAGCCAACGTCCTGACTTTC	CASSQDWSRANVLTF
TRBV20-1	few	15	TRBJ2-5	-	TGCAGTGCTAGAGATGTAATAGGGTCGTCAGAGACCCAGTACTTC	CSARDVIGSSETQYF
TRBV13	-	14	TRBJ1-5	TRBD1	TGTGCCAGCAGGCAGACAGGGGTCAAACAGCCCCAGCATTTT	CASRQTGVKQPQHF
TRBV29-1	many	13	TRBJ2-6	-	TGCAGCGTAAGGGTCTCTGGGGCCAACGTCCTGACTTTC	CSVRVSGANVLTF
TRBV21-1	-	15	TRBJ2-1	-	TGTGCCAGCACCAATCCTAGCGCCGCCTACAATGAGCAGTTCTTC	CASTNPSAAYNEQFF
TRBV7-2	-	14	TRBJ2-7	TRBD2	TGTGCCAGCAGCATAGCGGGAGTCTCCTACGAGCAGTACTTC	CASSIAGVSYEQYF
TRBV2	-	13	TRBJ2-1	-	TGTGCCAGCAGGTGGACAGAAGCTAATGAGCAGTTCTTC	CASRWTEANEQFF
TRBV29-1	-	15	TRBJ1-1	-	TGCAGCGTTGAAGCGCCGGGATTCCTGAACACTGAAGCTTTCTTT	CSVEAPGFLNTEAFF
TRBV20-1	-	13	TRBJ1-2	TRBD1	TGCAGTGCGGTAGGGGGACAGGGGGAGGGCTACACCTTC	CSAVGGQGEGYTF
TRBV4-3	-	12	TRBJ2-1	-	TGCGCCAGCAGCCAAGATAACCATGAGCAGTTCTTC	CASSQDNHEQFF
TRBV20-1	few	14	TRBJ2-5	TRBD2	TGCAGTGCCGCGGGACTAGCGGGGCAAGAGACCCAGTACTTC	CSAAGLAGQETQYF
TRBV5-5	few	15	TRBJ1-1	-	TGTGCCAGCAGCCGAGCAGTCCCCTTGAACACTGAAGCTTTCTTT	CASSRAVPLNTEAFF
TRBV2	-	18	TRBJ2-3	TRBD1	TGTGCCAGCAGTGAGGAGGGGACAGGGCAACCCAGCACAGATACGCAGTATTTT	CASSEEGTGQPSTDTQYF
TRBV28	few	11	TRBJ2-3	-	TGTGCCAGCAGGAAGCTCGATACGCAGTATTTT	CASRKLDTQYF
TRBV7-2	-	15	TRBJ2-1	TRBD2	TGTGCCAGCAGCTTCTTAGCTAGCGGTCTCCCTGAGCAGTTCTTC	CASSFLASGLPEQFF
TRBV20-1	-	14	TRBJ1-4	-	TGCAGTGCTAGCATTTTAAAAGGCGGTGAAAAACTGTTTTTT	CSASILKGGEKLFF
TRBV20-1	-	16	TRBJ2-3	-	TGCAGTGCTAGACCTGTTGCGGATTTCTTCACAGATACGCAGTATTTT	CSARPVADFFTDTQYF
TRBV18	-	14	TRBJ2-7	-	TGTGCCAGCTCACCACCCGTATCTACCTACGAGCAGTACTTC	CASSPPVSTYEQYF
TRBV18	few	15	TRBJ2-5	-	TGTGCCAGCTCACCACCCCGGGGCTCTCAAGAGACCCAGTACTTC	CASSPPRGSQETQYF
TRBV29-1	few	13	TRBJ2-2	-	TGCAGCGTTGTCTGGGTTACCTCCGGGGAGCTGTTTTTT	CSVVWVTSGELFF
TRBV10-1	many	14	TRBJ2-3	-	TGCGCCAGCAGTGAGTCAGCTAACACAGATACGCAGTATTTT	CASSESANTDTQYF
TRBV20-1	-	13	TRBJ2-5	-	TGCAGTGCTAGAGATTCCAGTAAAGAGACCCAGTACTTC	CSARDSSKETQYF
TRBV9	many	15	TRBJ2-7	-	TGTGCCAGCAGCGTAGGGGGTAGCGAGGCCTACGAGCAGTACTTC	CASSVGGSEAYEQYF
TRBV10-2	-	13	TRBJ2-5	-	TGCGTCAGCAATGACGGGGGGCCGGAGACCCAGTACTTC	CVSNDGGPETQYF
TRBV5-1	few	13	TRBJ1-6	-	TGCGCCAGCGCGCTGGAGGGCGGGTCACCCCTCCACTTT	CASALEGGSPLHF
TRBV5-5	few	20	TRBJ1-5	TRBD1	TGTGCCAGCAGCCTGTCGCCCCCCGGACAGGGGTGGTTTAGCAATCAGCCCCAGCATTTT	CASSLSPPGQGWFSNQPQHF
TRBV7-6	few	17	TRBJ2-3	TRBD2	TGTGCCAGCAGCTTAGCGGGGAGGGCTTGGGGCACAGATACGCAGTATTTT	CASSLAGRAWGTDTQYF
TRBV5-1	few	14	TRBJ2-1	-	TGCGCCAGCAATCTAGGGGGGGGGCCCCATGAGCAGTTCTTC	CASNLGGGPHEQFF
TRBV12-3/TRBV12-4	-	14	TRBJ1-4	-	TGTGCCAGCAGGCCCCAGGGGATGAGTGAAAAACTGTTTTTT	CASRPQGMSEKLFF